One T cell receptor beta chain is described in this entry. What it binds is unknown. This entry comes from a study of response to subunit inactivated influenza vaccine. TCRdb recomputed calls from the RT-PCR reads with MiXCR, one row per CDR3 protein. The sample yields some 500,000 distinct CDR3 sequences, 10% to 15% seen once. Points from the study as a whole: Authors proposed each seasonal influenza vaccination draws in few new T cells.

The TCR originated in a man in his fifties or sixties who received an inactivated influenza vaccine. The material was PBMCs from blood, obtained roughly 47 days after vaccination.

The CDR3 region has the DNA TGTGCCAGCAGCTTGTTTGTCGTTCCGTGGATCCAGGGACGAGAAGAGACCCAGTACTTC. It codes for CASSLFVVPWIQGREETQYF. The genes are TRBV7-6 and TRBJ2-5; possibly TRBD1 or TRBD2 for D (5 bases each). Germline-derived CDR1 and CDR2 are SGHVS and FNYEAQ. The CDR3 length is 20 residues. V lost 3 bases and J lost 3, with 29 bases in between. The full variable domain, with the rest looked up from reference TRBV7-6 and TRBJ2-5, is GAGVSQSPRYKVTKRGQDVALRCDPISGHVSLYWYRQALGQGPEFLTYFNYEAQQDKSGLPNDRFSAERPEGSISTLTIQRTEQRDSAMYRCASSLFVVPWIQGREETQYFGPGTRLLVL.